This TCR beta chain was documented in a study of T cell responses to AZD1222 COVID-19 vaccine. Findings of the study overall: The CD4 TCRs associated with vaccination extended across spike and predominated at 160-218 and 743-854.

Profiled with immunoSEQ multiplex PCR; TCRdb holds only in-frame clones, not every one. The repertoire holds nearly 200,000 clones, with 90% to 95% as singletons. Comment on this clone: As yet, its antigen is unknown.

Germline V gene lookup returns CDR1 GTSNPN and CDR2 SVGIG (reference sequence). This CDR3 region has 13 residues. After removal of 7 bases from V and 4 bases from J, the junction contained 3 bases not matched to a gene. It was second doses at about 4 or about 12 weeks that were pooled. This sample comprised peripheral blood, obtained 28 days after the second AZD1222 dose. The chain uses TRBV30 and TRBJ2-3; 12 bases align to TRBD2. The sequence derives from an adult who received the AZD1222 COVID-19 vaccine. The CDR3 nucleotides read TGTGCCTCAAGACTAGCGGGGGCAGATACGCAGTATTTT. Translated, it gives CASRLAGADTQYF.